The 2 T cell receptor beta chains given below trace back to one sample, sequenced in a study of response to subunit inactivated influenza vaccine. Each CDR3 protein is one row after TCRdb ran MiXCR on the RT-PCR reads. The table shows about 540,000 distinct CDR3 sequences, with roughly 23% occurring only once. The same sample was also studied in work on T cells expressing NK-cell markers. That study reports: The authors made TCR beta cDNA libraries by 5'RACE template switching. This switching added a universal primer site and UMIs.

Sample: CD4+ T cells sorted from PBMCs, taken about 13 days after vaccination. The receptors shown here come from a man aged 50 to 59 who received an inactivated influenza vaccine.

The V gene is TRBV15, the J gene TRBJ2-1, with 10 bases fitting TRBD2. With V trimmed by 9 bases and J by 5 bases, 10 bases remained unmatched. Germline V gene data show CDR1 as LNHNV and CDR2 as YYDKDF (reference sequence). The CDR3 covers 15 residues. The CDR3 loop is CATGALAGGNNEQFF. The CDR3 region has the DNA TGTGCCACGGGAGCCTTAGCGGGAGGCAACAATGAGCAGTTCTTC.

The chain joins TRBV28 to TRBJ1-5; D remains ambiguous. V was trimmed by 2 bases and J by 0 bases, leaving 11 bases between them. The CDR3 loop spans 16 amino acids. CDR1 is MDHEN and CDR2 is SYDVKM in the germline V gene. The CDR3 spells CASSLESPYSNQPQHF. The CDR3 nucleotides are TGTGCCAGCAGTTTAGAATCCCCGTATAGCAATCAGCCCCAGCATTTT.